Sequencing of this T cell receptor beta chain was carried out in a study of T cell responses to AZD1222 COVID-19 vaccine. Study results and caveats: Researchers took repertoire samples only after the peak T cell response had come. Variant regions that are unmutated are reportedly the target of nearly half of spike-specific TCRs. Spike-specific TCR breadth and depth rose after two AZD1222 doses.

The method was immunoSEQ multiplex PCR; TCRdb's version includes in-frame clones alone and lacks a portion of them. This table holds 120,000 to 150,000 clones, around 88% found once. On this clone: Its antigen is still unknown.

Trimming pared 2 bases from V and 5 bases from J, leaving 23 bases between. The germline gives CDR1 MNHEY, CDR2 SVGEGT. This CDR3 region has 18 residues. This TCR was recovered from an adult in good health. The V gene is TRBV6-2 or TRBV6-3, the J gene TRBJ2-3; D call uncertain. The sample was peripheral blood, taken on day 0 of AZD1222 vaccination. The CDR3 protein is CASSYLRGGGPGIDTQYF. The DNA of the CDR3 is TGTGCCAGCAGTTACCTCCGAGGCGGCGGACCGGGTATAGATACGCAGTATTTT.